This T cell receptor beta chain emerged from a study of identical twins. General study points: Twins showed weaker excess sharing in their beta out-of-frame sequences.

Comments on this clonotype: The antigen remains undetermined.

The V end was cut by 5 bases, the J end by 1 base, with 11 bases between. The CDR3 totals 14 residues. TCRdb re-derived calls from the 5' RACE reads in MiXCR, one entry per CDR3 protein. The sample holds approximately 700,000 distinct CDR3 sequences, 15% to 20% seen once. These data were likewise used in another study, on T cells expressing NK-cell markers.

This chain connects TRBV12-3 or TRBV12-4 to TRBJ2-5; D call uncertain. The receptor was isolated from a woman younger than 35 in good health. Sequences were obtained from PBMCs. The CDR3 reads CASSPPFRQETQYF. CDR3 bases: TGTGCCAGCAGTCCGCCCTTTCGCCAAGAGACCCAGTACTTC.